This T cell receptor (beta chain) was captured in a study of T cell clonotyping in hematopoietic cell transplantation. This table comes from immunoSEQ multiplex PCR, and its TCRdb copy is limited to in-frame clones, with some not included. The table lists over 25,000 clones, approximately 80% of them singletons, with more than 20% in the top ten. This CDR3 comprises 14 residues. Per the germline V gene, CDR1 is SGHVS and CDR2 is FNYEAQ. Deletions cut 2 bases from V and 5 bases from J, with 10 bases between. The time point was: recipient sample about 28 days before transplant, after cytoreduction. The chain recombines TRBV7-6 with TRBJ2-1; D unresolved. Material: peripheral blood mononuclear cells, obtained before stem cell transplant. The receptor was isolated from an older woman with acute myeloid leukemia. Some clones in this sample may be carry-over from other donors' samples. The CDR3 here is CASSLRYGDNEQFF. CDR3 DNA: TGTGCCAGCAGCTTAAGATATGGGGACAATGAGCAGTTCTTC. The whole variable domain, remainder taken from reference TRBV7-6 and TRBJ2-1, is GAGVSQSPRYKVTKRGQDVALRCDPISGHVSLYWYRQALGQGPEFLTYFNYEAQQDKSGLPNDRFSAERPEGSISTLTIQRTEQRDSAMYRCASSLRYGDNEQFFGPGTRLTVL.